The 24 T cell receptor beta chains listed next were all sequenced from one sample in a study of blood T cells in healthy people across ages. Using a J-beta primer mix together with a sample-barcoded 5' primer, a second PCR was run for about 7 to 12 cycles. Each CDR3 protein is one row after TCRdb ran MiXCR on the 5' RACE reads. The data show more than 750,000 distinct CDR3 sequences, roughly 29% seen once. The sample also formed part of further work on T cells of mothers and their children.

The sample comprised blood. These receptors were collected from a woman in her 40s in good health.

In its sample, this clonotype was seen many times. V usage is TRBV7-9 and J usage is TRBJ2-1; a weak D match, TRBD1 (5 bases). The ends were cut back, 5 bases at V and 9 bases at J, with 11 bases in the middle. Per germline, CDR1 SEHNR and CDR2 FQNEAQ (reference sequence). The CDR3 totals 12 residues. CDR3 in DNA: TGTGCCAGCAGCCTGGCAGGGATTGAGCAGTTCTTC. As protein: CASSLAGIEQFF.

CDR3 region: CASSLYNGGYTF. The CDR3, as DNA: TGTGCCAGCAGCCTTTACAATGGTGGCTACACCTTC. This chain uses TRBV5-4 with TRBJ1-2; D is uncertain. V was trimmed by 4 bases and J by 7 bases, leaving 11 bases between them. The CDR3 totals 12 residues. Germline values: CDR1 SGHNT, CDR2 YYREEE (reference sequence). Using reference TRBV5-4 and TRBJ1-2 for the parts outside the CDR3, the full variable domain is ETGVTQSPTHLIKTRGQQVTLRCSSQSGHNTVSWYQQALGQGPQFIFQYYREEENGRGNFPPRFSGLQFPNYSSELNVNALELDDSALYLCASSLYNGGYTFGSGTRLTVV.

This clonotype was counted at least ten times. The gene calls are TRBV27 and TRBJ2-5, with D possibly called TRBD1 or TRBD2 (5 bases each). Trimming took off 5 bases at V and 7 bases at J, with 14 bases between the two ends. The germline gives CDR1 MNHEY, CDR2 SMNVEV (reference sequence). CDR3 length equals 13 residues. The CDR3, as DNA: TGTGCCAGCAGTAGTTTCGGGGCTGGGACCCAGTACTTC. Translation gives CASSSFGAGTQYF.

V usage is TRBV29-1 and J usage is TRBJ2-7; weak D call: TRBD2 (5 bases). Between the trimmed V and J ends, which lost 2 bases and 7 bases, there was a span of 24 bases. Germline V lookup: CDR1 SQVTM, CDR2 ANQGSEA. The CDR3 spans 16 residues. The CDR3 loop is CSVEHYTNTRRYEQYF. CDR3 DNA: TGCAGCGTTGAACATTACACCAATACTAGACGCTATGAGCAGTACTTC.

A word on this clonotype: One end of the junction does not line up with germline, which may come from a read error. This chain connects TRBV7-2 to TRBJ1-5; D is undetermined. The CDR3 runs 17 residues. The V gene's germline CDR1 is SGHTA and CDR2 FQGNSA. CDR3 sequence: CAGSSVGDYGPNQPQHF. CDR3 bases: TGTGCCGGCAGCTCGGTAGGAGATTACGGGCCCAATCAGCCCCAGCATTTT.

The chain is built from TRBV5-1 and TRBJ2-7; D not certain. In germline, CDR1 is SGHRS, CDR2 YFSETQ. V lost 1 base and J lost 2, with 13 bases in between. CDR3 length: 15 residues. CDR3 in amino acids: CASSLYPVGTYEQYF. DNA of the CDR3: TGCGCCAGCAGCTTGTACCCGGTCGGAACCTACGAGCAGTACTTC.

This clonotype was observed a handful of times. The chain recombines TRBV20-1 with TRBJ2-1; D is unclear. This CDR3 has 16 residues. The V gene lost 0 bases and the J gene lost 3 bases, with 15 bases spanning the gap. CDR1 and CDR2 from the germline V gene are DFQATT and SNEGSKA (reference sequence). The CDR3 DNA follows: TGCAGTGCTAGAGATCTTTCGTTGGCGAGCTACAATGAGCAGTTCTTC. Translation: CSARDLSLASYNEQFF.

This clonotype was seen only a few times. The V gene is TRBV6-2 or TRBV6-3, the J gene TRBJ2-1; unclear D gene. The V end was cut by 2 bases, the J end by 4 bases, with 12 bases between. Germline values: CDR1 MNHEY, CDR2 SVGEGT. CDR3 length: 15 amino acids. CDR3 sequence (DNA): TGTGCCAGCAGTTACCGCCTCTTAGGATACAATGAGCAGTTCTTC. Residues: CASSYRLLGYNEQFF.

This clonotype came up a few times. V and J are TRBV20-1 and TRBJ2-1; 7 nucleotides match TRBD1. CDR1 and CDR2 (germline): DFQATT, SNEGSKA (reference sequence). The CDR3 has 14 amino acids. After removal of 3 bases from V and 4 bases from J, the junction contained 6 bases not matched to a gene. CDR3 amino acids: CSARWQGEYNEQFF. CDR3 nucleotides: TGCAGTGCTAGGTGGCAGGGGGAGTACAATGAGCAGTTCTTC.

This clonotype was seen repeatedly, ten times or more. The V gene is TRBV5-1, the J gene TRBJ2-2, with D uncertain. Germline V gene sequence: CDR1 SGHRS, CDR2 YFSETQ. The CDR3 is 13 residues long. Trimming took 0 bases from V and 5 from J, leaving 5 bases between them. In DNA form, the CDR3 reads TGCGCCAGCAGCTTGGGCCGTACCGGGGAGCTGTTTTTT. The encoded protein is CASSLGRTGELFF.

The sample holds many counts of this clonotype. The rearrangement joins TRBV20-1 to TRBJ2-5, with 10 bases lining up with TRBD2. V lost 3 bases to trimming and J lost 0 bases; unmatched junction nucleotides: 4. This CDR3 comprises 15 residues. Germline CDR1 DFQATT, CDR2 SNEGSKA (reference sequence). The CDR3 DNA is TGCAGTGCTAGCCCACTAGCGGGGAACCAAGAGACCCAGTACTTC. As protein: CSASPLAGNQETQYF.

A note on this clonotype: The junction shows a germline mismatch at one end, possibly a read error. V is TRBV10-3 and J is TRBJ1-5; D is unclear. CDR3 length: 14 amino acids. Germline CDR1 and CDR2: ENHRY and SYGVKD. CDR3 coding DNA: TGTGCCATCAGCGAGTCGGGTTTCAATCAGCCCCAGCATTTT. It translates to CAISESGFNQPQHF.

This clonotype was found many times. The CDR3 loop is CSAPPYRGSYEQYF. The CDR3 DNA sequence: TGCAGTGCTCCCCCGTACAGGGGGTCCTACGAGCAGTACTTC. This sequence joins TRBV20-1 and TRBJ2-7; 8 nucleotides match TRBD1. After removal of 5 bases from V and 1 base from J, the junction contained 7 bases not matched to a gene. Germline V lookup: CDR1 DFQATT, CDR2 SNEGSKA (reference sequence). The length of the CDR3 is 14 residues.

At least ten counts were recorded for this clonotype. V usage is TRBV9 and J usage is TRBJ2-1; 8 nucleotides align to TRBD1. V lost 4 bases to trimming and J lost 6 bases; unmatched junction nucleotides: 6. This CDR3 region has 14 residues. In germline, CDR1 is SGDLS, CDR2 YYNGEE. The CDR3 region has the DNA TGTGCCAGCAGCACCGGGACAGGACCCAATGAGCAGTTCTTC. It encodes CASSTGTGPNEQFF.

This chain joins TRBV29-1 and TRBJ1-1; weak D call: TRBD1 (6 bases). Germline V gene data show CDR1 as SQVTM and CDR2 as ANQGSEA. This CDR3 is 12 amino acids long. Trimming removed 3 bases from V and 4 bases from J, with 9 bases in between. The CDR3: CSVEDSLTEAFF. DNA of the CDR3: TGCAGCGTTGAGGACAGCCTCACTGAAGCTTTCTTT.

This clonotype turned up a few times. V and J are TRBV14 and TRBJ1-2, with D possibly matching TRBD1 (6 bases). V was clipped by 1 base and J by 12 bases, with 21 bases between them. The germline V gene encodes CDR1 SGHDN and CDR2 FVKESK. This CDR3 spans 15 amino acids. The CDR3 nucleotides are TGTGCCAGCAGCCAAGTAACGGGGGGCGTTATCGGCCACACCTTC. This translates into CASSQVTGGVIGHTF.

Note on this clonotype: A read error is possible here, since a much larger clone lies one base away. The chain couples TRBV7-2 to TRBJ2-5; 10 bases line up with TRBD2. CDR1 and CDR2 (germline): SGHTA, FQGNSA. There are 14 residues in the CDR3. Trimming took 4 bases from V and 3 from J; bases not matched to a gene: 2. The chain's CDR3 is CASSCTSGEETQYF. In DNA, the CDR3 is TGTGCCAGCAGCTGTACTAGCGGGGAAGAGACCCAGTACTTC.

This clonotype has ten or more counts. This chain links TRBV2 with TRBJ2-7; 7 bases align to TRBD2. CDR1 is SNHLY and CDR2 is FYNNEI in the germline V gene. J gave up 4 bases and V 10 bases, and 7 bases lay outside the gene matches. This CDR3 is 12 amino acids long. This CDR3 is CATSGIGYEQYF. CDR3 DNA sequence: TGTGCCACCAGCGGGATCGGGTACGAGCAGTACTTC.

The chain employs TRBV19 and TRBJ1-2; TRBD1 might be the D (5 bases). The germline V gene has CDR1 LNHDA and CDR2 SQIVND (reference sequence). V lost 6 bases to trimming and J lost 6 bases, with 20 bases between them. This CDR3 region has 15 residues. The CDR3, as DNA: TGTGCCAGTAGACCACTCTTGGGGGGGGGTCATGGCTACACCTTC. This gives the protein CASRPLLGGGHGYTF.

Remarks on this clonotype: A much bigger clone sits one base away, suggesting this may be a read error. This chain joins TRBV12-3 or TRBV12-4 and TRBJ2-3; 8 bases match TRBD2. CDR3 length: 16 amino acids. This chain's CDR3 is CASSPRTSLFTNTQYF. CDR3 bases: TGTGCCAGCAGTCCGCGGACTAGCCTCTTCACAAATACGCAGTATTTT.

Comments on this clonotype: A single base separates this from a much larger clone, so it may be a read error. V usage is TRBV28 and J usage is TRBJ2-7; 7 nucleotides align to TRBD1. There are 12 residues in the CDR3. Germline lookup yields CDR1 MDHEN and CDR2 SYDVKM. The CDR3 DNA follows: TGTGTCAGCAACACACAGGGGTACGAGCAGTACTTC. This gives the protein CVSNTQGYEQYF.

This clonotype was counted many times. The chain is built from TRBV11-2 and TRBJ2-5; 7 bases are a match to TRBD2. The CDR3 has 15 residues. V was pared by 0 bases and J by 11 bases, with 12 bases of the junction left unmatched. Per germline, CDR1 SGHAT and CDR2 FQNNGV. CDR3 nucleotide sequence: TGTGCCAGCAGCTTAGACCCCCGGACTAGGGGTGAGCAGTACTTC. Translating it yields CASSLDPRTRGEQYF.

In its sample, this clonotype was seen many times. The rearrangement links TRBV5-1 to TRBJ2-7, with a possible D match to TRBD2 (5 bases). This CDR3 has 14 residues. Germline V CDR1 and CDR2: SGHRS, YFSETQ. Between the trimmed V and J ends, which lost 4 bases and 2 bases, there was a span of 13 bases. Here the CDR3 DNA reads TGCGCCAGCAGCCCTCAAGCGGTCACCTACGAGCAGTACTTC. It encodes CASSPQAVTYEQYF.

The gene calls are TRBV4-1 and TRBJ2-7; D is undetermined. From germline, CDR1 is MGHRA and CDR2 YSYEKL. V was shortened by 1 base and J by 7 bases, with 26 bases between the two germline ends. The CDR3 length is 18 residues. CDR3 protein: CASSQVPYTQVLIREQYF. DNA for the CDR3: TGCGCCAGCAGCCAAGTTCCTTACACCCAGGTGTTAATTAGGGAGCAGTACTTC.